These T cell receptor beta chains were read from a single sample in a study of blood T cell repertoires in COVID-19. TCRdb's table, derived via immunoSEQ multiplex PCR, lists solely in-frame clones and lacks some. Of some 250,000 clones listed, 70% to 90% are singletons. The sample taken for sequencing was PBMCs or T cells enriched from blood (not recorded which). The receptors stem from a woman in her fifties or sixties who had recovered from COVID-19. CDR3s include the opening cysteine and the closing phenylalanine or tryptophan. The D gene is left open where the match is weak. Some rows mark clone size as missing; the rest say once, few, many or name a class of expanded clone.

clone_size j_call v_call d_call cdr3_nt cdr3_aa
NA TRBJ2-2 TRBV11-2 TRBD2 TGTGCCAGCAGCTCCCTAAGCAGCGGGAGGGGGGCCGGGGAGCTGTTTTTT CASSSLSSGRGAGELFF
NA TRBJ2-5 TRBV7-9 TRBD2 TGTGCCAGCAGAGTAGCGGGAGGGAAGCAAGAGACCCAGTACTTC CASRVAGGKQETQYF
NA TRBJ1-1 TRBV28 TRBD1 TGTGCCAGCAGGTTACAGGGGGACACTGAAGCTTTCTTT CASRLQGDTEAFF
NA TRBJ1-2 TRBV30 TRBD1 TGTGCCTGGAGTGTACATGGGACAGCCGCTCTTAACTATGGCTACACCTTC CAWSVHGTAALNYGYTF
NA TRBJ1-1 TRBV7-3 NA TGTGCCAGCAGCCAAGGGCGGGACACTGAAGCTTTCTTT CASSQGRDTEAFF
few TRBJ2-7 TRBV24-1 NA TGTGCCACCAGTGCGGAGATTGAACCCTACGAGCAGTACTTC CATSAEIEPYEQYF
NA TRBJ1-5 TRBV19 NA TGTGCCAGTAATAAGGACTTTCTCAATCAGCCCCAGCATTTT CASNKDFLNQPQHF
NA TRBJ1-4 TRBV3-1/TRBV3-2 TRBD1 TGTGCCAGCAGCACGCCCGGGACAGGGCGAACTAATGAAAAACTGTTTTTT CASSTPGTGRTNEKLFF
NA TRBJ2-7 TRBV27 TRBD1 TGTGCCAGCCGGGACAGGGGCACCGCGCCCCCATACGAGCAGTACTTC CASRDRGTAPPYEQYF
NA TRBJ1-5 TRBV28 NA TGTGCCAGCAGTTTTGCGACAGGAAGTCGAAGCAATCAGCCCCAGCATTTT CASSFATGSRSNQPQHF
NA TRBJ2-1 TRBV7-9 TRBD2 TGTGCCAGCAGCTTAGGGGTAGCGGGAGAGGATGAGCAGTTCTTC CASSLGVAGEDEQFF
NA TRBJ1-6 TRBV6-5 TRBD1 TGTGCCAGCGACAGGGGGCTTTATTCACCCCTCCACTTT CASDRGLYSPLHF
NA TRBJ2-7 TRBV2 TRBD1 TGTGCCAGCGGAAAGGACAGGGAGTACGAGCAGTACTTC CASGKDREYEQYF
NA TRBJ1-1 TRBV6-4 NA TGTGCCAGCAGAGAAGGGGACATGTCCACTGAAGCTTTCTTT CASREGDMSTEAFF
NA TRBJ1-3 TRBV27 NA TGTGCCAGCAGTTTAAGGAACAGACCTGGAAACACCATATATTTT CASSLRNRPGNTIYF
NA TRBJ2-1 TRBV28 TRBD1 TGTGCCAGCAGTCCCGGACAGGGAGTGTCCTACAATGAGCAGTTCTTC CASSPGQGVSYNEQFF